This is a list of T cell receptor beta chains from one sample in a study of blood T cell repertoires in COVID-19. Produced via immunoSEQ multiplex PCR; TCRdb's table is partial and in-frame only. Here the sample spans about 45,000 clones, about 88% being singletons. The sequenced sample consisted of peripheral blood. The receptors were gathered from a human donor in a cohort sampled during active COVID-19. Both conserved end residues are part of each CDR3. D genes are given only for firm matches. Clone sizes are given selectively: once, few, many, or a class where the clone is expanded.

d_call	j_call	v_call	clone_size	cdr3_aa	cdr3_nt
-	TRBJ1-5	TRBV6-5	-	CASGGGNQPQHF	TGTGCCAGCGGGGGCGGCAATCAGCCCCAGCATTTT
TRBD1	TRBJ2-2	TRBV7-7	-	CASSPDRGAGELFF	TGTGCTAGCAGTCCCGACAGGGGAGCCGGGGAGCTGTTTTTT
-	TRBJ2-7	TRBV27	-	CASSSLDLSYEQYF	TGTGCCAGCAGCTCGCTAGACCTCTCCTACGAGCAGTACTTC
-	TRBJ1-2	TRBV10-3	once	CAIDRTANYGYTF	TGTGCCATCGACAGGACAGCTAACTATGGCTACACCTTC
-	TRBJ2-1	TRBV5-1	once	CASSRGSGSYNEQFF	TGCGCCAGCAGCCGGGGGAGTGGTTCCTACAATGAGCAGTTCTTC
-	TRBJ1-1	TRBV5-5	-	CASSVGRANTEAFF	TGTGCCAGCAGCGTGGGCAGGGCGAACACTGAAGCTTTCTTT
-	TRBJ2-3	TRBV7-9	-	CASIWGGVAYF	TGTGCCAGCATCTGGGGCGGGGTAGCATATTTT
-	TRBJ1-3	TRBV7-8	-	CASSLVAWGGGNTIYF	TGTGCCAGCAGCTTAGTCGCCTGGGGCGGTGGAAACACCATATATTTT
TRBD2	TRBJ2-1	TRBV7-9	medium-sized	CASRPTSEGYNEQFF	TGTGCCAGCAGGCCGACTAGCGAAGGGTACAATGAGCAGTTCTTC
-	TRBJ1-1	TRBV29-1	-	CSVEVEPNTEAFF	TGCAGCGTTGAAGTAGAACCGAACACTGAAGCTTTCTTT
TRBD2	TRBJ2-3	TRBV4-3	-	CASSLAGGGGRLGDTQYF	TGCGCCAGCAGCCTGGCGGGCGGCGGGGGACGTTTAGGGGATACGCAGTATTTT
-	TRBJ1-1	TRBV6-2/TRBV6-3	-	CASSYGHPGAFF	TGTGCCAGCAGTTACGGGCACCCCGGAGCTTTCTTT
-	TRBJ2-6	TRBV6-5	-	CASRPQSSGANVLTF	TGTGCCAGTCGGCCACAGAGCTCTGGGGCCAACGTCCTGACTTTC
-	TRBJ2-7	TRBV30	-	CAWSPLTPREQYF	TGTGCCTGGAGTCCTCTGACTCCGCGCGAGCAGTACTTC
TRBD2	TRBJ2-1	TRBV11-2	-	CASSSLAGAYNEQFF	TGTGCCAGCAGCTCACTAGCGGGGGCATACAATGAGCAGTTCTTC
TRBD1	TRBJ2-1	TRBV7-9	-	CASTQLGTANEQFF	TGTGCCAGCACCCAGTTGGGGACAGCCAATGAGCAGTTCTTC